Listed below are T cell receptor beta chains from one sample, sequenced in a study of blood T cell repertoires in COVID-19. Repertoires were generated with immunoSEQ multiplex PCR, while TCRdb's copy carries only in-frame clones and drops some. The sample includes approximately 190,000 clones, around 80% seen only once; the top ten take 13% to 15%. The sample comprised peripheral blood. The receptors derive from a man under 40 with active or convalescent COVID-19. The CDR3 runs from the conserved cysteine through the conserved F or W. The order of the fields is J gene, V gene, D gene, clone size, CDR3 DNA, CDR3 protein. The D gene is left open where the match is weak. Clone size is given for some rows only: seen once, a few or many times, or a class if the clone is expanded.

j_call: TRBJ2-5
v_call: TRBV7-9
d_call: TRBD1
clone_size: -
cdr3_nt: TGTGCCAGCAGCGAACCGGGACAGATACAAGAGACCCAGTACTTC
cdr3_aa: CASSEPGQIQETQYF

j_call: TRBJ2-6
v_call: TRBV14
d_call: -
clone_size: once
cdr3_nt: TGTGCCAGCAGCCGTCAACTCTCTGGGGCCAACGTCCTGACTTTC
cdr3_aa: CASSRQLSGANVLTF

j_call: TRBJ1-6
v_call: TRBV2
d_call: -
clone_size: -
cdr3_nt: TGTGCCAGCGGCTGGACAATCGGCAACTCACCCCTCCACTTT
cdr3_aa: CASGWTIGNSPLHF

j_call: TRBJ1-1
v_call: TRBV7-9
d_call: TRBD1
clone_size: -
cdr3_nt: TGTGCCAGCAGGCGACAGGGGAACACTGAAGCTTTCTTT
cdr3_aa: CASRRQGNTEAFF

j_call: TRBJ2-1
v_call: TRBV7-2
d_call: TRBD2
clone_size: -
cdr3_nt: TGTGCCAGCAGCCGCCCATTAGCGGGAAGCACCTACAATGAGCAGTTCTTC
cdr3_aa: CASSRPLAGSTYNEQFF

j_call: TRBJ2-3
v_call: TRBV7-6
d_call: TRBD2
clone_size: -
cdr3_nt: TGTGCCAGCAGCCGCTTTAGCGGGGAGCTTACAGATACGCAGTATTTT
cdr3_aa: CASSRFSGELTDTQYF

j_call: TRBJ2-1
v_call: TRBV18
d_call: -
clone_size: -
cdr3_nt: TGTGCCAGCTCACCACCGTCCAGCAATGAGCAGTTCTTC
cdr3_aa: CASSPPSSNEQFF

j_call: TRBJ2-7
v_call: TRBV9
d_call: TRBD2
clone_size: -
cdr3_nt: TGTGCCAGCAGCGTTCAGGGAGGGGCCTACGAGCAGTACTTC
cdr3_aa: CASSVQGGAYEQYF

j_call: TRBJ1-5
v_call: TRBV28
d_call: -
clone_size: -
cdr3_nt: TGTGCCAGCAGGTCCCCAGGGAATCTTTTGGGTCAGCCCCAGCATTTT
cdr3_aa: CASRSPGNLLGQPQHF

j_call: TRBJ2-7
v_call: TRBV19
d_call: TRBD1
clone_size: -
cdr3_nt: TGTGCCAGTAAAGCAGCACAGGGGTTTACCTACGAGCAGTACTTC
cdr3_aa: CASKAAQGFTYEQYF

j_call: TRBJ1-2
v_call: TRBV4-1
d_call: -
clone_size: -
cdr3_nt: TGCGCCAGCTCCCCGACGGGCTATGGCTACACCTTC
cdr3_aa: CASSPTGYGYTF

j_call: TRBJ1-6
v_call: TRBV6-2/TRBV6-3
d_call: TRBD1
clone_size: -
cdr3_nt: TGTGCCAGCAGCGGACAGGGTACTAATTCACCCCTCCACTTT
cdr3_aa: CASSGQGTNSPLHF

j_call: TRBJ2-7
v_call: TRBV12-3/TRBV12-4
d_call: -
clone_size: -
cdr3_nt: TGTGCCAGCAAGGAGAGGCCCGCCGAGCAGTACTTC
cdr3_aa: CASKERPAEQYF

j_call: TRBJ1-2
v_call: TRBV24-1
d_call: TRBD1
clone_size: -
cdr3_nt: TGTGCCACCAGTGGCGGTGGACAGGGCTATGGCTACACCTTC
cdr3_aa: CATSGGGQGYGYTF

j_call: TRBJ1-3
v_call: TRBV10-2
d_call: -
clone_size: -
cdr3_nt: TGCGCCAGCAGTGGAGAGGGAAACACCATATATTTT
cdr3_aa: CASSGEGNTIYF

j_call: TRBJ2-5
v_call: TRBV7-3
d_call: TRBD1
clone_size: -
cdr3_nt: TGTGCCAGCAGCCCGACAGGGCAAGAGACCCAGTACTTC
cdr3_aa: CASSPTGQETQYF

j_call: TRBJ1-5
v_call: TRBV7-9
d_call: -
clone_size: -
cdr3_nt: TGTGCCAGCAGCTCAAACAGGTTATCGGCGCCCCAGCATTTT
cdr3_aa: CASSSNRLSAPQHF

j_call: TRBJ2-7
v_call: TRBV7-2
d_call: -
clone_size: -
cdr3_nt: TGTGCCAGCAGCTTAGAAAACGGGAACTACGAGCAGTACTTC
cdr3_aa: CASSLENGNYEQYF

j_call: TRBJ2-3
v_call: TRBV19
d_call: -
clone_size: -
cdr3_nt: TGTGCCAGTAGGGGCTGGAGGGGATTGGGCACAGATACGCAGTATTTT
cdr3_aa: CASRGWRGLGTDTQYF

j_call: TRBJ1-2
v_call: TRBV21-1
d_call: -
clone_size: -
cdr3_nt: TGTGCCAGCACCTTACCGGACCGGGACAGGCTCATCTATGGCTACACCTTC
cdr3_aa: CASTLPDRDRLIYGYTF

j_call: TRBJ1-3
v_call: TRBV27
d_call: -
clone_size: once
cdr3_nt: TGTGCCAGCAGAGCGGTCTCTGGAAACACCATATATTTT
cdr3_aa: CASRAVSGNTIYF

j_call: TRBJ2-7
v_call: TRBV5-1
d_call: -
clone_size: -
cdr3_nt: TGCGCCAGCAGCTTGACTTCCCTGACACCCTCCTACGAGCAGTACTTC
cdr3_aa: CASSLTSLTPSYEQYF

j_call: TRBJ2-1
v_call: TRBV25-1
d_call: TRBD1
clone_size: -
cdr3_nt: TGTGCCAGCAGTGGGGGGACAGGGGGGACTAGGGAGCAGTTCTTC
cdr3_aa: CASSGGTGGTREQFF

j_call: TRBJ1-5
v_call: TRBV30
d_call: -
clone_size: once
cdr3_nt: TGTGCCTGGAGCTCGAGGAGCAATCAGCCCCAGCATTTT
cdr3_aa: CAWSSRSNQPQHF

j_call: TRBJ2-1
v_call: TRBV29-1
d_call: -
clone_size: -
cdr3_nt: TGCAGCACTAAACCCTACAATGAGCAGTTCTTC
cdr3_aa: CSTKPYNEQFF

j_call: TRBJ1-1
v_call: TRBV7-9
d_call: -
clone_size: once
cdr3_nt: TGTGCCAGCAGCCCCGCGGGGCCTACTGAAGCTTTCTTT
cdr3_aa: CASSPAGPTEAFF

j_call: TRBJ2-7
v_call: TRBV6-5
d_call: -
clone_size: -
cdr3_nt: TGTGCCAGCTGGTGGGCGGGCGAGCAGTACTTC
cdr3_aa: CASWWAGEQYF

j_call: TRBJ2-3
v_call: TRBV25-1
d_call: -
clone_size: -
cdr3_nt: TGTGCCAGCAGTGCAATTGGCAACACAGATACGCAGTATTTT
cdr3_aa: CASSAIGNTDTQYF

j_call: TRBJ1-1
v_call: TRBV28
d_call: -
clone_size: -
cdr3_nt: TGTGCCAGCAGTAAGGGGTTTAGGACTGAAGCTTTCTTT
cdr3_aa: CASSKGFRTEAFF

j_call: TRBJ1-5
v_call: TRBV6-5
d_call: -
clone_size: -
cdr3_nt: TGTGCCAGCAGTCCCTCCGTTTATAGCAATCAGCCCCAGCATTTT
cdr3_aa: CASSPSVYSNQPQHF

j_call: TRBJ1-2
v_call: TRBV2
d_call: TRBD1
clone_size: -
cdr3_nt: TGTGCCACGCTCCGGGACAGAATCTATGGCTACACCTTC
cdr3_aa: CATLRDRIYGYTF

j_call: TRBJ2-7
v_call: TRBV12-3/TRBV12-4
d_call: -
clone_size: -
cdr3_nt: TGTGCCAGCAGTTTGGGCGTCTCCTACGAGCAGTACTTC
cdr3_aa: CASSLGVSYEQYF

j_call: TRBJ1-1
v_call: TRBV3-1/TRBV3-2
d_call: -
clone_size: once
cdr3_nt: TGTGCCAGCAGCCAACTCACTGAAGCTTTCTTT
cdr3_aa: CASSQLTEAFF

j_call: TRBJ1-2
v_call: TRBV6-5
d_call: -
clone_size: -
cdr3_nt: TGTGCCAGCAGCCCGACGTTGGGAGGAGGCTACACCTTC
cdr3_aa: CASSPTLGGGYTF

j_call: TRBJ1-1
v_call: TRBV7-9
d_call: -
clone_size: -
cdr3_nt: TGTGCCAGCAGCTTATCCATACGAGGAACTGAAGCTTTCTTT
cdr3_aa: CASSLSIRGTEAFF